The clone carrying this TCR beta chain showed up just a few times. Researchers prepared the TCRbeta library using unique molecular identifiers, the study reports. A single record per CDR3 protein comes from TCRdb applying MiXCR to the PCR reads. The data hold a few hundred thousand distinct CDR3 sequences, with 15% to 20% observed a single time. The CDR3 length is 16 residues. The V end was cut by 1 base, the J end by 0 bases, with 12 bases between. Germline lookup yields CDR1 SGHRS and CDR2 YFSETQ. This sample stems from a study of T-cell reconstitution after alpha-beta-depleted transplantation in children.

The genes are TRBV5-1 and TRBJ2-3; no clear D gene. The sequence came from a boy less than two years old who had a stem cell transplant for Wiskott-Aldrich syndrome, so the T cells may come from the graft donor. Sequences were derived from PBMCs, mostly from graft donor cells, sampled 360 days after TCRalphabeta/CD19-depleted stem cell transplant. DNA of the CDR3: TGCGCCAGCAGCTTGACTATGACCTCTAGCACAGATACGCAGTATTTT. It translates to CASSLTMTSSTDTQYF.